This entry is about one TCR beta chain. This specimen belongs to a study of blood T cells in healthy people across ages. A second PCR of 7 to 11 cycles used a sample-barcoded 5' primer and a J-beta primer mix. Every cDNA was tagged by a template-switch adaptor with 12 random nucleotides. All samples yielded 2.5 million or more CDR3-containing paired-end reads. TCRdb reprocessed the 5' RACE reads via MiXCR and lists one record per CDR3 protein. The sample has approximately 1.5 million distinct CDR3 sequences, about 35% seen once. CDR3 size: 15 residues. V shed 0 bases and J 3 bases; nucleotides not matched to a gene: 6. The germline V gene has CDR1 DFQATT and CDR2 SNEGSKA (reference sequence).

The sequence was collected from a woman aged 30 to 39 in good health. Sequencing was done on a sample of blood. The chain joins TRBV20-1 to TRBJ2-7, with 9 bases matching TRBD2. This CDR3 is CSAREFRRGGYEQYF. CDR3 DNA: TGCAGTGCTAGAGAATTCCGGCGGGGGGGCTACGAGCAGTACTTC.